This T cell receptor beta chain was obtained from a study of shared clonotypes between healthy human individuals. Generated by immunoSEQ multiplex PCR, the TCRdb table keeps only in-frame clones and is missing some. Among some 900,000 clones, about three quarters were seen once, and the ten largest hold about 1.5%. The CDR3 is 14 amino acids. V shed 6 bases and J shed 3 bases, with 14 bases lying between them. CDR1 is MDHEN and CDR2 is SYDVKM in the germline V gene. The V call is TRBV28, the J call TRBJ1-2, with D perhaps TRBD1 (6 bases). The material sequenced was memory CD4+ T cells sorted from blood. Specified subset: CD45RA-negative fraction. The origin of this receptor is a man aged 18-30 years in good health. CDR3 sequence: CASREQGSHYGYTF. The CDR3 DNA reads as TGTGCCAGCAGAGAACAGGGTTCTCACTATGGCTACACCTTC.